Listed below are T cell receptor beta chains from one sample, sequenced in a study of long-term antiretroviral therapy in people with HIV. Sequenced by immunoSEQ multiplex PCR; TCRdb stores in-frame clones only, minus some. Of about 30,000 clones in the sample, approximately 81% were seen once. This specimen consisted of unsorted PBMCs, obtained 3 years after starting antiretroviral therapy. All receptors come from a man aged 35 to 55 with HIV. Both conserved end residues are trimmed from each CDR3.

V gene: TRBV2; CDR3 protein: ASSAGSPYNEQF
V gene: TRBV14; CDR3 protein: ASSHRTGIPGELF
V gene: TRBV6-5; CDR3 protein: ASLDRVAYEQY
V gene: TRBV7-2; CDR3 protein: ASSAYPTAYEQY
V gene: TRBV28; CDR3 protein: ASGPGGTIY
V gene: TRBV29-1; CDR3 protein: SALAVGAGAF
V gene: TRBV7-9; CDR3 protein: ASSLGERSTDTQY
V gene: TRBV7-2; CDR3 protein: ASSRDSLADTQY
V gene: TRBV4-1; CDR3 protein: ASSQVGQGGQPQH
V gene: TRBV9; CDR3 protein: ASSVGGLGVTDTQY
V gene: TRBV4-2; CDR3 protein: ASSQVPSGGHYNEQF
V gene: TRBV12-5; CDR3 protein: ASGSDDSRPSYGYT
V gene: TRBV5-1; CDR3 protein: ASSFLDNEQF
V gene: TRBV4-1; CDR3 protein: ASWGANVLT
V gene: TRBV29-1; CDR3 protein: SVEYRDSGNTIY
V gene: TRBV5-1; CDR3 protein: ASSPQGANTEAF
V gene: TRBV9; CDR3 protein: ASSGIFHNEQF
V gene: TRBV11-2; CDR3 protein: ASSLIGGETQY
V gene: TRBV7-9; CDR3 protein: ASSLDHGFRNEQF
V gene: TRBV30; CDR3 protein: AWEEGANEKLF
V gene: TRBV5-1; CDR3 protein: ASSLDGVGPEAF